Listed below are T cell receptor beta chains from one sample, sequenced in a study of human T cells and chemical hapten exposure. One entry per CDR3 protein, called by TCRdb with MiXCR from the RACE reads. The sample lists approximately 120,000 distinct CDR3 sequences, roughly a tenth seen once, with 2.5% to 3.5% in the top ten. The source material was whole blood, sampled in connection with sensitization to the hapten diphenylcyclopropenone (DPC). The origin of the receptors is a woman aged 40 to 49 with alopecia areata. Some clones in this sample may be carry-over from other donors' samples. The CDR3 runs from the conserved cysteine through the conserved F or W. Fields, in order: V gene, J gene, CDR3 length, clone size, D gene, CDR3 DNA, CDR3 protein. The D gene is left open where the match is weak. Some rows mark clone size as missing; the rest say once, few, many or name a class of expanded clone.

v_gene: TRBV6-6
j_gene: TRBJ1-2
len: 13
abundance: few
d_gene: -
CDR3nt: TGTGCCAGCAACCCGACAGGAACTTATGGCTACACCTTC
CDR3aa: CASNPTGTYGYTF

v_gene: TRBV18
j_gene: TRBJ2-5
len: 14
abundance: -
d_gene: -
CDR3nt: TGTGCCAGCTCACCACCGGGGCTCCAAGAGACCCAGTACTTC
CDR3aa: CASSPPGLQETQYF

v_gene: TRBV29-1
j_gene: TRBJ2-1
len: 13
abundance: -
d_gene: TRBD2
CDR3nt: TGCAGCGTTAGCGGGGGCACCTACAATGAGCAGTTCTTC
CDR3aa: CSVSGGTYNEQFF

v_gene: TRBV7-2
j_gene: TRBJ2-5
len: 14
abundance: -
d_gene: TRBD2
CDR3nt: TGTGCCAGCAGCTTTAACCGCCGGGGGGAGGACCAGTACTTC
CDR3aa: CASSFNRRGEDQYF

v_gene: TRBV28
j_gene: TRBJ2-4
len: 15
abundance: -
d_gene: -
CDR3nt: TGTGCCAGCAGGGGGATGGGGCTAGCCAAAAACATTCAGTACTTC
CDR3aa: CASRGMGLAKNIQYF

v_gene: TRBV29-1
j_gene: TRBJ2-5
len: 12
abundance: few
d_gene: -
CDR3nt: TGCAGCGTTGAGAAGACAGGAGAGACCCAGTACTTC
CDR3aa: CSVEKTGETQYF

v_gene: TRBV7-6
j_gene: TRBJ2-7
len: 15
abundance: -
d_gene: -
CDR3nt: TGTGCCAGCAGCTTGGAGGGGGGAGCTTCCTACGAGCAGTACTTC
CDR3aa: CASSLEGGASYEQYF

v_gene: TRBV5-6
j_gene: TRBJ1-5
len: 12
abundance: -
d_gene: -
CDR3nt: TGTGCCAGCAGCTCCCGTACGGGGAGCCAGCATTTT
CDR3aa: CASSSRTGSQHF

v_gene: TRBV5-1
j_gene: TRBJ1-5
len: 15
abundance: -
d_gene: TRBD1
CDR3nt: TGCGCCAGCAGCTTAGGGACAGGGAACAATCAGCCCCAGCATTTT
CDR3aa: CASSLGTGNNQPQHF

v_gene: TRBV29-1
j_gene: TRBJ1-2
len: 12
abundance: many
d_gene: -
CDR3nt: TGCAGCGTTGAAGAATTTAACTATGGCTACACCTTC
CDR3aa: CSVEEFNYGYTF

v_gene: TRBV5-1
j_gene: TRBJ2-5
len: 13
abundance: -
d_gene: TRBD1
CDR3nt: TGCGCCAGCAGCTTTTACAGGGGAGAGACCCAGTACTTC
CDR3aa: CASSFYRGETQYF

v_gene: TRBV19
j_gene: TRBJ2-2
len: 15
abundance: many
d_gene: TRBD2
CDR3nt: TGTGCCAGTAGTATCGGGGGGAGGATCACCGGGGAGCTGTTTTTT
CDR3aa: CASSIGGRITGELFF

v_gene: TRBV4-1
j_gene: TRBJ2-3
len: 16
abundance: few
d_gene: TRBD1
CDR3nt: TGCGCCAGCAGCCGAACGGGGACAGGGGGCGCAGATACGCAGTATTTT
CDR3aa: CASSRTGTGGADTQYF

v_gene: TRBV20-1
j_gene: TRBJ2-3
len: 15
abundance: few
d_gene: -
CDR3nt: TGCAGTGCTAGGGCCGAAACGGGGCGCACAGATACGCAGTATTTT
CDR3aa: CSARAETGRTDTQYF

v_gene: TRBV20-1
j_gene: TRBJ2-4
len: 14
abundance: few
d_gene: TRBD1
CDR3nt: TGCAGTGCTTTGGACAGGGTTCGCGAAAACATTCAGTACTTC
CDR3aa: CSALDRVRENIQYF

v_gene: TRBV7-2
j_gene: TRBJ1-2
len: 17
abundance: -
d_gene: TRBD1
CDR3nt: TGTGCCAGCAACAAAGCCGGGACAGGGGCAATTGACTATGGCTACACCTTC
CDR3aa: CASNKAGTGAIDYGYTF

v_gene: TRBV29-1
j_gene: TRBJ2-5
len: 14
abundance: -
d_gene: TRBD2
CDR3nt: TGCAGCGTCGGACCTAGCGGGGTTGAAGAGACCCAGTACTTC
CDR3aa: CSVGPSGVEETQYF

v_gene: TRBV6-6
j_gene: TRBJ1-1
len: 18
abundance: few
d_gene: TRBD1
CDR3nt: TGTGCCAGCAGTTACTCGCGCAGGGGGCGAGGAGGGAGCACTGAAGCTTTCTTT
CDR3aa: CASSYSRRGRGGSTEAFF

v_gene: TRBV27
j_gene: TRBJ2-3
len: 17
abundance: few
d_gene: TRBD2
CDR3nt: TGTGCCAGCAGTCTCCACAGACTAGCGGGAGGCACAGATACGCAGTATTTT
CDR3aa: CASSLHRLAGGTDTQYF

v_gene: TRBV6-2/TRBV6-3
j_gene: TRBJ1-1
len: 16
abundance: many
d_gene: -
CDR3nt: TGTGCCAGCAGTTACTTAGATCCGGGACACCCCACTGAAGCTTTCTTT
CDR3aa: CASSYLDPGHPTEAFF

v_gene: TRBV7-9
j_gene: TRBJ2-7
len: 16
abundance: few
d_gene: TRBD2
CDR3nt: TGTGCCAGCAGCTCAGTACTAGCGGGGATCTCCTACGAGCAGTACTTC
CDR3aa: CASSSVLAGISYEQYF

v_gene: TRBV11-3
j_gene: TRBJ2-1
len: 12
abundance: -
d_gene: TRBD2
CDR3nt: TGTGCCAGCAGCTTCAGCGGGGGGACTGAGTTCTTC
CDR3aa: CASSFSGGTEFF

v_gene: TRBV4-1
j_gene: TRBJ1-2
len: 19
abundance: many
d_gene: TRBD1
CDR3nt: TGCGCCAGCAGCCCTCGGACAGGGGGCGCGTTAGGGGCTAACTATGGCTACACCTTC
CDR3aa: CASSPRTGGALGANYGYTF

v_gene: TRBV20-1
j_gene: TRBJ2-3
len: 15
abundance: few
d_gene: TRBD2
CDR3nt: TGCAGTGCTAGAGCGGGGGGAACTAGCACAGATACGCAGTATTTT
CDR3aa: CSARAGGTSTDTQYF

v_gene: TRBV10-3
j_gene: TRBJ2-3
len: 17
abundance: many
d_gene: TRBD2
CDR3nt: TGTGCCATCAGTGACCCAGCGGGGGGCCGCTTTACTGATACGCAGTATTTT
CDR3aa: CAISDPAGGRFTDTQYF

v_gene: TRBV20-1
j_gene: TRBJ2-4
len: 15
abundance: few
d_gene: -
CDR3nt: TGCAGTGCTAGAGATCGAGAGGGAGACAAAAACATTCAGTACTTC
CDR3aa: CSARDREGDKNIQYF

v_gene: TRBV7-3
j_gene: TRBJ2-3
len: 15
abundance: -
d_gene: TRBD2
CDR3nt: TGTGCCAGCAGCGTGGGGACTAGCGCTCCGGATACGCAGTATTTT
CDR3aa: CASSVGTSAPDTQYF

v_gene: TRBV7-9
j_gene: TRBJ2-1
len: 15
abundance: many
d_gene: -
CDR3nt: TGTGCCAGCAGCTTGTCCAATGTACAGGGCTATGAGCAGTTCTTC
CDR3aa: CASSLSNVQGYEQFF

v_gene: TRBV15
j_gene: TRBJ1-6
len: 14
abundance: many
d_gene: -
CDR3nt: TGTGCCACCAGCAGACAGGGCTATAATTCACCCCTCCACTTT
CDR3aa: CATSRQGYNSPLHF

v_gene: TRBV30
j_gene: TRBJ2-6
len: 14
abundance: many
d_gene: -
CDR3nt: TGTGCCTGGGATCCGGGCTCTGGGGCCAACGTCCTGACTTTC
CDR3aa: CAWDPGSGANVLTF

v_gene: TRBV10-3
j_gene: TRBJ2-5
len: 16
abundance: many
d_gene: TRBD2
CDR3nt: TGTGCCATCAGTGATGCTGAGCTAGCGGATGGGGAGACCCAGTACTTC
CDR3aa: CAISDAELADGETQYF

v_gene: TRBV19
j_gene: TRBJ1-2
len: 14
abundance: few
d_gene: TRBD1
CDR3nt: TGTGCCAGTAGTACGGGACAGGGTTACTATGGCTACACCTTC
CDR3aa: CASSTGQGYYGYTF

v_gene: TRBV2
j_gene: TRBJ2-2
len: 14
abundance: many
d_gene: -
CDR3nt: TGTGCCAGCAGGGGGGCAGTTATATCCGGGGAGCTGTTTTTT
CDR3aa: CASRGAVISGELFF

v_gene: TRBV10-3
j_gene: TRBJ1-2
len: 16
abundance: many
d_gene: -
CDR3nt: TGTGCCATCAGTGAGTCGATAGTCCAGGCGCCATATGGCTACACCTTC
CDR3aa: CAISESIVQAPYGYTF

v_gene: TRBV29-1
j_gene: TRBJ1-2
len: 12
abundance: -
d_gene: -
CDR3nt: TGCAGCGGCAATGGGGGGTCCTATGGCTACACCTTC
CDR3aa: CSGNGGSYGYTF